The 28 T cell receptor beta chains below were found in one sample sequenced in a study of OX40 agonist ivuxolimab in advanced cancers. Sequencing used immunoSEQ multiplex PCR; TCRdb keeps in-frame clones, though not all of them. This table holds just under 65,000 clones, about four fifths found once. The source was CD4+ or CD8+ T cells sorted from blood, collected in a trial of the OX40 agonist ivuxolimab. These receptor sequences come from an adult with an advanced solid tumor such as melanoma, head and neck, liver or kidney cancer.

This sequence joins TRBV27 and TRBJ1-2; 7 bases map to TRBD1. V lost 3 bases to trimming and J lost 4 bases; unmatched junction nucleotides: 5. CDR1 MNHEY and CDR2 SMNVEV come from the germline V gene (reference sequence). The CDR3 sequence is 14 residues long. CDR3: CASSFRQGLYGYTF. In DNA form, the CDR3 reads TGTGCCAGCAGTTTTCGACAGGGTCTCTATGGCTACACCTTC.

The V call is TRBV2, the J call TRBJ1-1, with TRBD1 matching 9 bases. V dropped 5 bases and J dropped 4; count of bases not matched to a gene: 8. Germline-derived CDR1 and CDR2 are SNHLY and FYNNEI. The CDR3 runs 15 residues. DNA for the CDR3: TGTGCCAGCAGTTCCGGGACAGGGTGGGGCACTGAAGCTTTCTTT. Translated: CASSSGTGWGTEAFF.

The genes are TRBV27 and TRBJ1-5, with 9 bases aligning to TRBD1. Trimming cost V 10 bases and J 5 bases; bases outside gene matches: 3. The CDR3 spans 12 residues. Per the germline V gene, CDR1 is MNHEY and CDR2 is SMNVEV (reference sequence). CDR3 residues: CATRTGDQPQHF. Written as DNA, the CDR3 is TGTGCCACCAGGACAGGGGATCAGCCCCAGCATTTT.

DNA for the CDR3: TGTGCCAGCAGTGAGAAGCGCTCTAACTATGGCTACACCTTC. Residues: CASSEKRSNYGYTF. The chain is built from TRBV2 and TRBJ1-2; D not resolved. V lost 3 bases to trimming and J lost 0 bases, with 8 bases between them. From germline, CDR1 is SNHLY and CDR2 FYNNEI. The CDR3 is 14 residues long.

The DNA of the CDR3 is TGTGCCAGCAGCTTGCCTAGCGGGCCAGATACGCAGTATTTT. It yields the protein CASSLPSGPDTQYF. The chain has TRBV5-4 and TRBJ2-3; 8 nucleotides match TRBD2. Trimming took 1 base from V and 4 from J; bases not matched to a gene: 2. The CDR3 is made up of 14 amino acids. Germline CDR1 is SGHNT and CDR2 is YYREEE (reference sequence).

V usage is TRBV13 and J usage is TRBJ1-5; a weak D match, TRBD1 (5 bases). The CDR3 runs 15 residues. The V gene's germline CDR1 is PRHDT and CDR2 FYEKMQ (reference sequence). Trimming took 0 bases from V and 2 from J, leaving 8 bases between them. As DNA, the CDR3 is TGTGCCAGCAGCTTAGGCGGGGGGGGCAATCAGCCCCAGCATTTT. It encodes CASSLGGGGNQPQHF.

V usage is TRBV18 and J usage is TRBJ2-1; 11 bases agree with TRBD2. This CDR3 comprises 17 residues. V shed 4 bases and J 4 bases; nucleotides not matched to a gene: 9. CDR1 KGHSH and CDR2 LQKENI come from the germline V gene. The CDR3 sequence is CASSLSSGGITYNEQFF. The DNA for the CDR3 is TGTGCCAGCTCACTTTCTAGCGGGGGGATTACTTACAATGAGCAGTTCTTC.

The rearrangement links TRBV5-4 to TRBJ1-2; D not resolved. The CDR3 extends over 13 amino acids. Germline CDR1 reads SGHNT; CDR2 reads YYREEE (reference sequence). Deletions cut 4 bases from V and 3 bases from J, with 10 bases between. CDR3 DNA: TGTGCCAGCAGCCCACTCGGGGACTATGGCTACACCTTC. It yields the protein CASSPLGDYGYTF.

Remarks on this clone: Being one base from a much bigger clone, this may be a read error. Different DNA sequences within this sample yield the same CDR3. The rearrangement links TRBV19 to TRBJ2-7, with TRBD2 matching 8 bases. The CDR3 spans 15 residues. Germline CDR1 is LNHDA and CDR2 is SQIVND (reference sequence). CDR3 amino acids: CASSIGPAGAYEQYF. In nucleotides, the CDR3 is TGTGCTAGTAGTATAGGTCCAGCGGGGGCCTACGAGCAGTACTTC.

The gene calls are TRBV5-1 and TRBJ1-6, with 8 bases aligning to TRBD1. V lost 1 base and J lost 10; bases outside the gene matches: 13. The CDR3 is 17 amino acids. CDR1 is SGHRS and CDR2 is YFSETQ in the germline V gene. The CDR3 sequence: CASSLSRQGATGSPLHF. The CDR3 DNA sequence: TGCGCCAGCAGCTTGTCGCGTCAGGGGGCGACGGGATCACCCCTCCACTTT.

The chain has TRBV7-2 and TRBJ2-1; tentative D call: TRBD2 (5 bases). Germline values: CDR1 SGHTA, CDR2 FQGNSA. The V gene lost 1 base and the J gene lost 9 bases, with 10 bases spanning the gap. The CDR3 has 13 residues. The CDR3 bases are TGTGCCAGCAGCTTAGGCTGGGCGGGTGAGCAGTTCTTC. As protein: CASSLGWAGEQFF. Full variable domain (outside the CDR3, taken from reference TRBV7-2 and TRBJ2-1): GAGVSQSPSNKVTEKGKDVELRCDPISGHTALYWYRQSLGQGLEFLIYFQGNSAPDKSGLPSDRFSAERTGGSVSTLTIQRTQQEDSAVYLCASSLGWAGEQFFGPGTRLTVL.

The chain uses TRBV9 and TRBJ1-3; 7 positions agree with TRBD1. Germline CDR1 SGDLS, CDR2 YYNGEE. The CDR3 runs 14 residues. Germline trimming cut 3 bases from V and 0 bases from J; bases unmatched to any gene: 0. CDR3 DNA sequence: TGTGCCAGCAGCGGGGACAGCTCTGGAAACACCATATATTTT. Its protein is CASSGDSSGNTIYF.

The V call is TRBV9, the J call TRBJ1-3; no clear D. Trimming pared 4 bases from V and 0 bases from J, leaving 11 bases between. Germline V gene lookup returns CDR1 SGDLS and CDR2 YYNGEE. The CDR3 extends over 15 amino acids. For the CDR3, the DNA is TGTGCCAGCAGCTCCCTGGGCGGCTCTGGAAACACCATATATTTT. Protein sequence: CASSSLGGSGNTIYF.

CDR3: CASSGQGMNTEAFF. For the CDR3, the DNA is TGTGCCAGCAGTGGACAGGGGATGAACACTGAAGCTTTCTTT. J is TRBJ1-1 and V is TRBV11-3; 9 bases fit TRBD1. With V trimmed by 6 bases and J by 0 bases, 2 bases remained unmatched. Germline CDR1 and CDR2: SGHNT and YENEEA. This CDR3 has 14 amino acids. The variable domain in full, completed from reference TRBV11-3 and TRBJ1-1, reads EAGVVQSPRYKIIEKKQPVAFWCNPISGHNTLYWYLQNLGQGPELLIRYENEEAVDDSQLPKDRFSAERLKGVDSTLKIQPAELGDSAVYLCASSGQGMNTEAFFGQGTRLTVV.

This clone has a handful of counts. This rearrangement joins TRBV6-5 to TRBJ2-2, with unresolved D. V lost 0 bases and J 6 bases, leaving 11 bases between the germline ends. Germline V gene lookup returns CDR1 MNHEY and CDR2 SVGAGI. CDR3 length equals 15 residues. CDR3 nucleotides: TGTGCCAGCAGTTACTCTGTCCTGTTGGCCGGGGAGCTGTTTTTT. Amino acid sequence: CASSYSVLLAGELFF.

CDR3 region: CASSWAVDYKGSYTF. CDR3 DNA sequence: TGCGCCAGCAGCTGGGCCGTAGATTACAAAGGAAGCTACACCTTC. The genes are TRBV5-1 and TRBJ1-2; D unclear. In germline, CDR1 is SGHRS, CDR2 YFSETQ. This CDR3 has 15 amino acids. V shed 3 bases and J shed 9 bases, with 21 bases lying between them.

The CDR3 DNA reads as TGTGCCTGGAGTGCACAGGTAAACACTGAAGCTTTCTTT. Translating it yields CAWSAQVNTEAFF. The rearrangement uses TRBV30 and TRBJ1-1; D is perhaps TRBD1 (5 bases). This CDR3 spans 13 amino acids. The ends were cut back, 1 base at V and 2 bases at J, with 8 bases in the middle. CDR1 is GTSNPN and CDR2 is SVGIG in the germline V gene (reference sequence). Supplemented by reference TRBV30 and TRBJ1-1, the full variable domain reads SQTIHQWPATLVQPVGSPLSLECTVEGTSNPNLYWYRQAAGRGLQLLFYSVGIGQISSEVPQNLSASRPQDRQFILSSKKLLLSDSGFYLCAWSAQVNTEAFFGQGTRLTVV.

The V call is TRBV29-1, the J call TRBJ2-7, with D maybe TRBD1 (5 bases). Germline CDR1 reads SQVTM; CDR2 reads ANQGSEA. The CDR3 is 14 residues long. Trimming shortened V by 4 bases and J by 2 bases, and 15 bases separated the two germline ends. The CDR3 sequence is CSVVSQTATYEQYF. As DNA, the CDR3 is TGCAGCGTTGTTTCCCAGACAGCGACCTACGAGCAGTACTTC.

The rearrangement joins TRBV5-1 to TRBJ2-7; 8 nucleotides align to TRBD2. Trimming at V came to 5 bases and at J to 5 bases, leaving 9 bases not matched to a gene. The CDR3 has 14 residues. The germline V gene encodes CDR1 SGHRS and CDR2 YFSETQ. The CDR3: CASRSGGARNEQYF. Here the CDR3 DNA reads TGCGCCAGCAGGTCGGGAGGGGCGCGCAACGAGCAGTACTTC. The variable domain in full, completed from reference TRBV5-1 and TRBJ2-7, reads KAGVTQTPRYLIKTRGQQVTLSCSPISGHRSVSWYQQTPGQGLQFLFEYFSETQRNKGNFPGRFSGRQFSNSRSEMNVSTLELGDSALYLCASRSGGARNEQYFGPGTRLTVT.

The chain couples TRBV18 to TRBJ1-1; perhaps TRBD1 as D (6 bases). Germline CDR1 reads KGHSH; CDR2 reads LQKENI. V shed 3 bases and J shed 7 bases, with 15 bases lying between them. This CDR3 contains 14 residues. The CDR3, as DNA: TGTGCCAGCTCACCTCGGAGGGGACACCTTGAAGCTTTCTTT. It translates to CASSPRRGHLEAFF. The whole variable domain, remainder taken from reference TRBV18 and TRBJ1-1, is NAGVMQNPRHLVRRRGQEARLRCSPMKGHSHVYWYRQLPEEGLKFMVYLQKENIIDESGMPKERFSAEFPKEGPSILRIQQVVRGDSAAYFCASSPRRGHLEAFFGQGTRLTVV.

This CDR3 is CATSRDGGGDEQFF. CDR3 sequence (DNA): TGTGCCACCAGCAGAGATGGGGGTGGCGATGAGCAGTTCTTC. The V gene is TRBV15, the J gene TRBJ2-1; D may match TRBD1 or TRBD2 (5 bases each). The CDR3 is 14 residues long. V was pared by 0 bases and J by 8 bases, with 11 bases between. Germline CDR1 and CDR2: LNHNV and YYDKDF (reference sequence). Drawing the rest from reference TRBV15 and TRBJ2-1, the complete variable domain is DAMVIQNPRYQVTQFGKPVTLSCSQTLNHNVMYWYQQKSSQAPKLLFHYYDKDFNNEADTPDNFQSRRPNTSFCFLDIRSPGLGDTAMYLCATSRDGGGDEQFFGPGTRLTVL.

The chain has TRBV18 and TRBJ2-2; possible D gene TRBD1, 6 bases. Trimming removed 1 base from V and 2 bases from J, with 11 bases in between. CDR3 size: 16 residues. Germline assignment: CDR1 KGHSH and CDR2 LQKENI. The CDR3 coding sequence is TGTGCCAGCTCACCACTGGACAGAGTCAACACCGGGGAGCTGTTTTTT. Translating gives CASSPLDRVNTGELFF.

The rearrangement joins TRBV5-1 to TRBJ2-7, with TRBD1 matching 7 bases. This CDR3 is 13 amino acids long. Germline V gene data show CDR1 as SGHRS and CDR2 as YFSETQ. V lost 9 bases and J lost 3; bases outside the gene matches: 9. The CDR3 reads CAKKLQGFYEQYF. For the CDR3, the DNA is TGCGCCAAGAAGTTACAGGGGTTCTACGAGCAGTACTTC. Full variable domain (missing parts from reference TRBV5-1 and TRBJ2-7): KAGVTQTPRYLIKTRGQQVTLSCSPISGHRSVSWYQQTPGQGLQFLFEYFSETQRNKGNFPGRFSGRQFSNSRSEMNVSTLELGDSALYLCAKKLQGFYEQYFGPGTRLTVT.

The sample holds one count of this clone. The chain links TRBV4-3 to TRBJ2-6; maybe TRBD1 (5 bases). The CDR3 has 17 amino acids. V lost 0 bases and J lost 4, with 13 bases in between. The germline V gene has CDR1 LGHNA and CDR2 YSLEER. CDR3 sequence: CASSQEVTGNGANVLTF. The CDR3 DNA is TGCGCCAGCAGCCAAGAGGTAACAGGCAACGGGGCCAACGTCCTGACTTTC.

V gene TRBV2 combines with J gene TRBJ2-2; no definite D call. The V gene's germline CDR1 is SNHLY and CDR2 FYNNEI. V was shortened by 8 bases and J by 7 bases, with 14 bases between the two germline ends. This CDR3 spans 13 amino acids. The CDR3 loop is CASVVGKGGELFF. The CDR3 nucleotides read TGTGCCAGCGTGGTTGGGAAGGGCGGGGAGCTGTTTTTT.

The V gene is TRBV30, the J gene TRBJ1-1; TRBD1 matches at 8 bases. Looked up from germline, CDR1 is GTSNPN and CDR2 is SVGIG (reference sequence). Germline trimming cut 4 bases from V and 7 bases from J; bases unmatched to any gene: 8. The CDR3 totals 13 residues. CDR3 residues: CAWTRGGTGEAFF. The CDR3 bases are TGTGCCTGGACCAGGGGGGGGACAGGTGAAGCTTTCTTT.

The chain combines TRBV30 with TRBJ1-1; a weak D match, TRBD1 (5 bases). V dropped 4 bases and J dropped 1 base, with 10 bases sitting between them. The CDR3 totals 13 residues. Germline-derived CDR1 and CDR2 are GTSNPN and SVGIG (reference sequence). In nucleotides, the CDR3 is TGTGCCTGGAAGGGGTACACGAACACTGAAGCTTTCTTT. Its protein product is CAWKGYTNTEAFF.

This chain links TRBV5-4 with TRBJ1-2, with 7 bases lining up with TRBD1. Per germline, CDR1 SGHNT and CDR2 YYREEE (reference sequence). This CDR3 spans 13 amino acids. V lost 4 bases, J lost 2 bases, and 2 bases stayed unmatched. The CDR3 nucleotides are TGTGCCAGCAGCGTGGGACAGAACTATGGCTACACCTTC. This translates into CASSVGQNYGYTF.